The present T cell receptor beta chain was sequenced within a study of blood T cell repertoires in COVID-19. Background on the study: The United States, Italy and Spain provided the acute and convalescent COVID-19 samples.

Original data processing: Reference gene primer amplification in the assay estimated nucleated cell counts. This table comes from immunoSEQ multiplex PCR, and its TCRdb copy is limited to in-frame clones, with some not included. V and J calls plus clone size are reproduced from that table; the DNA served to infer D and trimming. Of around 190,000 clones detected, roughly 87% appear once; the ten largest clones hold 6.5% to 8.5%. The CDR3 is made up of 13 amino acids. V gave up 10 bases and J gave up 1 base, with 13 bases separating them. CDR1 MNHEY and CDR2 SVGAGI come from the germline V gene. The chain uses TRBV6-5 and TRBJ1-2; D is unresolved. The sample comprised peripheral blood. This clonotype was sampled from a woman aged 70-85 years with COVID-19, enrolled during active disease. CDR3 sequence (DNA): TGTGCCATCAGACCGGGTTTTAACTATGGCTACACCTTC. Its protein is CAIRPGFNYGYTF.